What follows are 8 T cell receptor beta chains derived from one specimen sequenced in a study of vaccination effects on CD4 cells after COVID-19. With 10 to 11 days of culture completed, CD4+ T cells were isolated. Each participant was administered two doses of either the BNT162b2 or the mRNA-1273 vaccine. These receptors' antigens are unknown. Data came from immunoSEQ multiplex PCR; TCRdb stores just in-frame clones and leaves some out. The data show approximately 70,000 clones, around 67% seen once. This specimen was CD4+ T cells from PBMCs cultured without peptide, taken after COVID-19 vaccination. The source of these receptors is a human donor who received a COVID-19 vaccine.

The chain carries TRBV21-1 and TRBJ1-5; no check of the table's D call, TRBD1, against the DNA was made. TRBV21-1 is a pseudogene segment. The CDR3 is made up of 15 amino acids. The CDR3 DNA reads TGTGCCAGCATGAACAGGGGGGGGGTGGATCAGCCCCAGCATTTT. Translated, it gives CASMNRGGVDQPQHF.

This chain joins TRBV28 and TRBJ1-3, with TRBD1 matching 8 bases. The CDR3 contains 18 residues. CDR1 and CDR2 (germline): MDHEN, SYDVKM. V lost 4 bases to trimming and J lost 0 bases; unmatched junction nucleotides: 11. The CDR3 DNA reads as TGTGCCAGCAGTTCCTCCGGGACAGGACGTTCCTCTGGAAACACCATATATTTT. Its protein is CASSSSGTGRSSGNTIYF.

This clone was observed a handful of times. The chain joins TRBV6-5 to TRBJ2-1, with 7 bases that match TRBD1. J gave up 7 bases and V 6 bases, and 9 bases lay outside the gene matches. CDR3 size: 14 residues. Germline CDR1 is MNHEY and CDR2 is SVGAGI. The CDR3 is CASSTGVGGNEQFF. Written as DNA, the CDR3 is TGTGCCAGCAGCACAGGGGTTGGCGGGAATGAGCAGTTCTTC.

This clone has a single count. The rearrangement joins TRBV20-1 to TRBJ1-2; the match to TRBD1 covers 7 bases. After removal of 4 bases from V and 10 bases from J, the junction contained 6 bases not matched to a gene. Germline CDR1 and CDR2: DFQATT and SNEGSKA (reference sequence). This CDR3 has 11 amino acids. CDR3 protein: CSANPGTDYTF. The CDR3 bases are TGCAGTGCTAATCCCGGGACAGACTACACCTTC.

This rearrangement joins TRBV6-2 or TRBV6-3 to TRBJ2-2, with TRBD1 matching over 8 bases. J was trimmed by 4 bases and V by 4 bases; bases with no gene match: 2. The CDR3 length is 14 residues. Germline CDR1 reads MNHEY; CDR2 reads SVGEGT. The CDR3 DNA follows: TGTGCCAGCAGTTTCAGGGGGCTCACCGGGGAGCTGTTTTTT. Protein sequence: CASSFRGLTGELFF.

V gene TRBV7-3 combines with J gene TRBJ1-1; 7 bases agree with TRBD1. Per the germline V gene, CDR1 is SGHTA and CDR2 is FQGTGA. The CDR3 runs 14 residues. The ends lost 0 bases at V and 4 bases at J; junction bases unmatched: 2. The CDR3 nucleotides read TGTGCCAGCAGCTTAACTCCAGGGGGCACTGAAGCTTTCTTT. It specifies CASSLTPGGTEAFF. The full variable domain, in which reference TRBV7-3 and TRBJ1-1 provide the parts outside the CDR3, is GAGVSQTPSNKVTEKGKYVELRCDPISGHTALYWYRQSLGQGPEFLIYFQGTGAADDSGLPNDRFFAVRPEGSVSTLKIQRTERGDSAVYLCASSLTPGGTEAFFGQGTRLTVV.

In its sample, this clone was seen a few times. V is TRBV6-5 and J is TRBJ1-1, with D unresolved. This CDR3 contains 13 residues. The V end was cut by 5 bases, the J end by 1 base, with 8 bases between. Germline CDR1 MNHEY, CDR2 SVGAGI. This chain's CDR3 is CASSRIWNTEAFF. CDR3 in DNA: TGTGCCAGCAGTAGGATCTGGAACACTGAAGCTTTCTTT.

CDR3 sequence (DNA): TGTGCCAGCAGCGTTGGGACAGCAACTAATGAAAAACTGTTTTTT. Translation gives CASSVGTATNEKLFF. V is TRBV7-9 and J is TRBJ1-4, with 7 bases identical to TRBD1. CDR3 size: 15 residues. After removal of 5 bases from V and 0 bases from J, the junction contained 3 bases not matched to a gene. Germline V gene sequence: CDR1 SEHNR, CDR2 FQNEAQ (reference sequence).